Listed here are 11 T cell receptor beta chains from one sample, sequenced in a study of T cells after yellow fever vaccination. TCRdb redid the calling of the 5' RACE reads with MiXCR, one entry per CDR3 protein. Among a few hundred thousand distinct CDR3 sequences listed, approximately 12% were seen once. Sequencing was performed on CD4+ T cells sorted from PBMCs, taken 15 days after the yellow fever booster vaccination. The receptors were gathered from a man between 18 and 29 years old who received the YFV17D yellow fever vaccine.

This chain links TRBV5-1 with TRBJ2-2; the D is unclear. Trimming took off 2 bases at V and 0 bases at J, with 8 bases between the two ends. Germline-derived CDR1 and CDR2 are SGHRS and YFSETQ. CDR3 length equals 15 residues. This chain's CDR3 is CASSLLRSNTGELFF. The CDR3 DNA sequence: TGCGCCAGCAGCTTATTGAGGTCGAACACCGGGGAGCTGTTTTTT.

V usage is TRBV20-1 and J usage is TRBJ1-6, with unresolved D. The V gene lost 5 bases and the J gene lost 10 bases, with 18 bases spanning the gap. The CDR3 has 14 amino acids. Germline CDR1 and CDR2: DFQATT and SNEGSKA (reference sequence). The CDR3 reads CSAQDLAVGSPLHF. The DNA of the CDR3 is TGCAGTGCTCAAGACCTGGCGGTCGGATCACCCCTCCACTTT.

The genes are TRBV5-1 and TRBJ1-3; no clear D gene. The CDR3 runs to 14 residues. Germline V gene lookup returns CDR1 SGHRS and CDR2 YFSETQ. V gave up 0 bases and J gave up 8 bases, with 12 bases separating them. Here the CDR3 reads CASSLGSVEDTIYF. CDR3 in DNA: TGCGCCAGCAGCTTGGGATCCGTTGAGGACACCATATATTTT.

The CDR3 sequence is CASSSDRWDSPLHF. CDR3 nucleotide sequence: TGTGCCAGCAGCTCGGACAGGTGGGATTCACCCCTCCACTTT. The genes are TRBV5-5 and TRBJ1-6; 7 bases align to TRBD1. This CDR3 has 14 residues. V shed 3 bases, J shed 8 bases, and the junction held 5 bases outside the gene matches. Germline V gene sequence: CDR1 SGHKS, CDR2 YYEKEE (reference sequence).

The chain combines TRBV12-3 or TRBV12-4 with TRBJ2-2; D may be TRBD2 (5 bases). Trimming shortened V by 0 bases and J by 5 bases, and 7 bases separated the two germline ends. The CDR3 is 14 amino acids. CDR3 amino acids: CASSLARVTGELFF. CDR3 coding DNA: TGTGCCAGCAGTTTAGCGAGGGTTACCGGGGAGCTGTTTTTT.

The DNA of the CDR3 is TGTGCCAGCAGTTTAGACAGGGCCATGATGGGAGATACGCAGTATTTT. It yields the protein CASSLDRAMMGDTQYF. The chain has TRBV12-3 or TRBV12-4 and TRBJ2-3; TRBD1 is a possible D gene (6 bases). V gave up 1 base and J gave up 5 bases, with 16 bases separating them. This CDR3 contains 16 residues.

The chain uses TRBV18 and TRBJ2-6, with D perhaps given as TRBD1 or TRBD2 (5 bases each). This CDR3 region has 16 residues. Trimming cost V 2 bases and J 0 bases, with 8 bases left between them. Germline V gene data show CDR1 as KGHSH and CDR2 as LQKENI. CDR3 nucleotides: TGTGCCAGCTCACCAGAGGGGTACTCTGGGGCCAACGTCCTGACTTTC. As protein: CASSPEGYSGANVLTF.

This clonotype appeared a few times. The chain links TRBV7-3 to TRBJ2-7; 9 nucleotides line up with TRBD2. V shed 5 bases, J shed 2 bases, and the junction held 4 bases outside the gene matches. Germline CDR1 reads SGHTA; CDR2 reads FQGTGA. This CDR3 is built from 14 residues. The CDR3 here is CASSLSGGPYEQYF. The CDR3 DNA follows: TGTGCCAGCAGCCTTAGCGGGGGTCCCTACGAGCAGTACTTC. The complete variable domain, with remaining parts taken from reference TRBV7-3 and TRBJ2-7, reads GAGVSQTPSNKVTEKGKYVELRCDPISGHTALYWYRQSLGQGPEFLIYFQGTGAADDSGLPNDRFFAVRPEGSVSTLKIQRTERGDSAVYLCASSLSGGPYEQYFGPGTRLTVT.

The chain recombines TRBV14 with TRBJ1-2; the D is unclear. Trimming took 0 bases from V and 4 from J, leaving 12 bases between them. Per the germline V gene, CDR1 is SGHDN and CDR2 is FVKESK. The CDR3 contains 15 residues. In DNA, the CDR3 is TGTGCCAGCAGCCAAGATATTCCAGACATCTATGGCTACACCTTC. Translating it yields CASSQDIPDIYGYTF. Full variable domain (rest looked up from reference TRBV14 and TRBJ1-2): EAGVTQFPSHSVIEKGQTVTLRCDPISGHDNLYWYRRVMGKEIKFLLHFVKESKQDESGMPNNRFLAERTGGTYSTLKVQPAELEDSGVYFCASSQDIPDIYGYTFGSGTRLTVV.

There are a few counts of this clonotype. V and J are TRBV12-3 or TRBV12-4 and TRBJ2-2, with 8 bases aligning to TRBD1. This CDR3 has 15 amino acids. The V and J ends lost 5 bases and 6 bases, in that order; junction bases with no gene match: 8. This chain's CDR3 is CASSRQQGVAGELFF. The CDR3 DNA reads as TGTGCCAGCAGTAGACAACAGGGGGTCGCCGGGGAGCTGTTTTTT.

This clonotype has a handful of counts. The chain has TRBV11-1 and TRBJ1-4; D possibly corresponds to TRBD1 (5 bases). There are 15 residues in the CDR3. In germline, CDR1 is SGHAT, CDR2 FQDESV (reference sequence). Trimming took 6 bases from V and 8 from J, leaving 19 bases between them. Here the CDR3 DNA reads TGTGCCAGCAGGACAGACGGCAAAATGGAGGAAAAACTGTTTTTT. Translating it yields CASRTDGKMEEKLFF.